Listed below are T cell receptor beta chains from one sample, sequenced in a study of T cell responses to AZD1222 COVID-19 vaccine. TCRdb's copy holds only in-frame clones and misses some; the assay was immunoSEQ multiplex PCR. In the table there are about 72,000 clones, about 89% of which are singletons. The sequences come from peripheral blood, collected 28 days after the second AZD1222 dose. These receptors came from an adult who received the AZD1222 COVID-19 vaccine. CDR3s include the opening cysteine and the closing phenylalanine or tryptophan. A D gene is named only where the DNA matches it firmly. Clone size, where shown, is once, few, many, or a class for clones that have expanded.

v_call	j_call	d_call	clone_size	cdr3_nt	cdr3_aa
TRBV9	TRBJ2-7	TRBD2	-	TGTGCCAGCAGCCCGGGACTAGAGACCTACGAGCAGTACTTC	CASSPGLETYEQYF
TRBV5-4	TRBJ2-5	-	-	TGTGCCAGCAGCTCGAAAGCGGGCCCACAAGAGACCCAGTACTTC	CASSSKAGPQETQYF
TRBV3-1/TRBV3-2	TRBJ2-1	-	-	TGTGCCAGCACCAGGACTACCGGAGGGAATGAGCAGTTCTTC	CASTRTTGGNEQFF
TRBV19	TRBJ1-1	-	-	TGTGCCAGTAGTATAAACGAGGGTAACACTGAAGCTTTCTTT	CASSINEGNTEAFF
TRBV10-3	TRBJ1-5	-	-	TGTGCCACCGGAGGGGGGGATAGCAATCAGCCCCAGCATTTT	CATGGGDSNQPQHF
TRBV10-3	TRBJ1-4	-	-	TGTGCCATCAGTGTATCAGACGAGGGTAATGAAAAACTGTTTTTT	CAISVSDEGNEKLFF
TRBV11-2	TRBJ2-7	TRBD1	-	TGTGCCAGCAGCTTAGTTTGGGGGACAGGGGGTAGGACCTACGAGCAGTACTTC	CASSLVWGTGGRTYEQYF
TRBV11-3	TRBJ2-5	TRBD2	-	TGTGCCAGCAGCCACGGGACTAGCGGGGACCAAGAGACCCAGTACTTC	CASSHGTSGDQETQYF
TRBV27	TRBJ2-7	-	-	TGTGCCAGCAGTTCTGCAGGAGCCCCTCTCTTCTCCTACGAGCAGTACTTC	CASSSAGAPLFSYEQYF
TRBV19	TRBJ1-6	TRBD1	-	TGTGCCAGTAGTTCCGGGACAGTGAATTCACCCCTCCACTTT	CASSSGTVNSPLHF
TRBV9	TRBJ1-4	TRBD1	-	TGTGCCAGCAGCCCACAGGGGAGAGCAACTAATGAAAAACTGTTTTTT	CASSPQGRATNEKLFF
TRBV14	TRBJ1-2	-	-	TGTGCCAGCAGCCACGCACATGGGCAGGAGAACTATGGCTACACCTTC	CASSHAHGQENYGYTF
TRBV7-5	TRBJ2-4	-	-	TGTGTCAGAAGCTTGGGGCTAGGAGGGGTACGTCAGTACTTC	CVRSLGLGGVRQYF
TRBV28	TRBJ2-3	-	-	TGTGCCAGCAGTTCGAGCGGAAGAGATACGCAGTATTTT	CASSSSGRDTQYF
TRBV12-5	TRBJ1-1	TRBD1	-	TGTGCTAGTGGTACAGGACAGGGAGGGAACACTGAAGCTTTCTTT	CASGTGQGGNTEAFF
TRBV20-1	TRBJ2-5	-	-	TGCAGTGCTAGTTGGGGACAACAAGAGACCCAGTACTTC	CSASWGQQETQYF
TRBV19	TRBJ2-7	-	-	TGTGCCAGTAAAGGGGGAGCGGCGTCCTACGAGCAGTACTTC	CASKGGAASYEQYF
TRBV20-1	TRBJ1-6	-	-	TGCAGTGCTAGTTATGGGGGAGAGCGGTCACCCCTCCACTTT	CSASYGGERSPLHF
TRBV6-5	TRBJ1-2	-	-	TGTGCCAGCAGTTATACTCGGACTGGCTACACCTTC	CASSYTRTGYTF
TRBV11-3	TRBJ1-1	-	-	TGTGCCAGCAGCGATGGAGACACTGAAGCTTTCTTT	CASSDGDTEAFF
TRBV27	TRBJ1-2	TRBD1	-	TGTGCCAGCAGTTTTTCAGGGGGACAGGTGGGCCCCTATGGCTACACCTTC	CASSFSGGQVGPYGYTF
TRBV2	TRBJ2-7	-	-	TGTGCCAGCAGTGACCGGGACAAGGTCTACGAGCAGTACTTC	CASSDRDKVYEQYF
TRBV3-1/TRBV3-2	TRBJ2-2	-	once	TGTGCCAGCAGCCAAGGGGCGCGCGCATTGTTTTTT	CASSQGARALFF
TRBV7-9	TRBJ2-3	-	-	TGTGCCAGCAGCCCAACGGGAGCCCCACCCACAGATACGCAGTATTTT	CASSPTGAPPTDTQYF
TRBV7-2	TRBJ1-4	TRBD1	few	TGTGCCAGCAGCTTACGGGCAGGGGGGGACTTGGGTGAAAAACTGTTTTTT	CASSLRAGGDLGEKLFF
TRBV4-1	TRBJ2-7	-	once	TGCGCCAGCAGCGCAAACACCGTGACGATCTCCTACGAGCAGTACTTC	CASSANTVTISYEQYF
TRBV7-9	TRBJ2-1	-	-	TGTGCCAGCAGCTTAGGTCGGCGGAGAAGCTCCTACAATGAGCAGTTCTTC	CASSLGRRRSSYNEQFF
TRBV24-1	TRBJ2-3	TRBD1	once	TGTGCCACCAGCCCGACAGGGACAACAGATACGCAGTATTTT	CATSPTGTTDTQYF
TRBV7-2	TRBJ1-4	-	-	TGTGCCAGCAGCTCCACAGGATATAATGAAAAACTGTTTTTT	CASSSTGYNEKLFF
TRBV7-6	TRBJ2-1	TRBD2	once	TGTGCCAGCAGCTTAGCCCGGCTAGCGGGAGGAAATGAGCAGTTCTTC	CASSLARLAGGNEQFF
TRBV27	TRBJ2-1	TRBD2	-	TGTGCCAGCAGTTCTTCCGGGACTAGGCCCAATGAGCAGTTCTTC	CASSSSGTRPNEQFF
TRBV25-1	TRBJ1-4	TRBD1	-	TGTGCCAGCAGTGATGGGGACAGGGACCATGAAAAACTGTTTTTT	CASSDGDRDHEKLFF
TRBV29-1	TRBJ2-7	TRBD2	once	TGCAGCGTTGAAGTAAGAGGATTTATTAGCGGGAGGGCTTCCTACGAGCAGTACTTC	CSVEVRGFISGRASYEQYF
TRBV4-1	TRBJ2-1	TRBD1	-	TGCGCCAGCAGCCCTATTACAGGGGGAGATGAGCAGTTCTTC	CASSPITGGDEQFF
TRBV19	TRBJ1-5	-	-	TGTGCCAGTAGTGAACAGGACCTGGGTCAGCCCCAGCATTTT	CASSEQDLGQPQHF
TRBV18	TRBJ1-2	TRBD1	-	TGTGCCAGCTCAGTGAATGACAGGGACTATGGCTACACCTTC	CASSVNDRDYGYTF
TRBV7-2	TRBJ1-6	TRBD1	few	TGTGCCAGCAGCGTACAGACAGGGGGTCGGTCACCCCTCCACTTT	CASSVQTGGRSPLHF
TRBV29-1	TRBJ1-2	-	-	TGCAGCGTTGACCTAGAGGTGGGCTACACCTTC	CSVDLEVGYTF